What follows are 26 T cell receptor beta chains derived from one specimen sequenced in a study of blood T cells in healthy people across ages. Sample-barcoded 5' priming and a J-beta primer mix drove a second PCR of about 7 to 11 cycles. TCRdb recomputed calls from the 5' RACE reads with MiXCR, one row per CDR3 protein. The table records 350,000 to 450,000 distinct CDR3 sequences, 50% to 60% of them present only once. Sequencing was carried out using blood. These TCRs come from a man between 60 and 70 years old in good health.

This chain joins TRBV7-9 and TRBJ1-1; perhaps TRBD1 as D (6 bases). Trimming took off 5 bases at V and 4 bases at J, with 8 bases between the two ends. CDR3 length: 12 residues. CDR1 is SEHNR, CDR2 FQNEAQ, per germline (reference sequence). This chain's CDR3 is CASSPRGTEAFF. CDR3 nucleotides: TGTGCCAGCAGCCCCAGGGGCACTGAAGCTTTCTTT.

This clonotype was counted at least ten times. The chain has TRBV20-1 and TRBJ2-1; D not resolved. V lost 0 bases, J lost 3 bases, and 9 bases lay in between. The length of the CDR3 is 14 residues. Germline lookup yields CDR1 DFQATT and CDR2 SNEGSKA (reference sequence). CDR3 coding DNA: TGCAGTGCTAGAGATCGGGTTAGCTACAATGAGCAGTTCTTC. This translates into CSARDRVSYNEQFF.

The chain joins TRBV9 to TRBJ2-5, with D perhaps TRBD1 (6 bases). Germline V lookup: CDR1 SGDLS, CDR2 YYNGEE. The CDR3 has 16 residues. Trimming shortened V by 4 bases and J by 6 bases, and 22 bases separated the two germline ends. CDR3 DNA sequence: TGTGCCAGCAGCCCTGGGGACGGTCAGGGGCTAAAGACCCAGTACTTC. Translated: CASSPGDGQGLKTQYF.

The chain combines TRBV20-1 with TRBJ1-2; 9 bases line up with TRBD1. The germline V gene has CDR1 DFQATT and CDR2 SNEGSKA (reference sequence). CDR3 size: 14 residues. J lost 2 bases, V lost 4 bases, and 5 bases had no gene match. This CDR3 reads CSATPGTGNYGYTF. The CDR3 region has the DNA TGCAGTGCTACACCCGGGACAGGGAACTATGGCTACACCTTC.

The V call is TRBV4-3, the J call TRBJ2-3; TRBD2 agrees at 7 bases. With 1 base clipped from V and 2 bases from J, the junction kept 3 bases outside the gene matches. This CDR3 is 15 amino acids long. The germline V gene encodes CDR1 LGHNA and CDR2 YSLEER. CDR3 in amino acids: CASSQAGGATDTQYF. For the CDR3, the DNA is TGCGCCAGCAGCCAAGCGGGAGGAGCCACAGATACGCAGTATTTT.

This chain joins TRBV5-1 and TRBJ1-4, with 10 bases that match TRBD1. Germline CDR1 is SGHRS and CDR2 is YFSETQ. Trimming removed 4 bases from V and 8 bases from J; junction bases left unmatched: 8. The CDR3 spans 15 residues. The DNA for the CDR3 is TGCGCCAGCAGCCCGACAGGGGGCGAGGGGGAAAAACTGTTTTTT. Its protein product is CASSPTGGEGEKLFF.

This chain links TRBV9 with TRBJ2-1; D could derive from TRBD1 or TRBD2 (5 bases each). This CDR3 region has 14 residues. The germline V gene encodes CDR1 SGDLS and CDR2 YYNGEE. The V gene lost 2 bases and the J gene lost 10 bases, with 16 bases spanning the gap. CDR3 DNA sequence: TGTGCCAGCAGCGTTGGGACCGAGCTTGAGGAGCAGTTCTTC. As protein: CASSVGTELEEQFF.

V gene TRBV28 combines with J gene TRBJ2-1; 12 bases line up with TRBD2. CDR1 is MDHEN and CDR2 is SYDVKM in the germline V gene. The CDR3 extends over 16 amino acids. V lost 2 bases, J lost 7 bases, and 6 bases stayed unmatched. The CDR3 DNA reads TGTGCCAGCAGTTTACCGACTAGCGGGAGCAAGAATGAGCAGTTCTTC. Protein product: CASSLPTSGSKNEQFF.

This chain links TRBV29-1 with TRBJ1-1; 8 bases are a match to TRBD1. After removal of 7 bases from V and 1 base from J, the junction contained 8 bases not matched to a gene. The CDR3 spans 14 residues. Germline loops: CDR1 SQVTM, CDR2 ANQGSEA. The CDR3 bases are TGCAGCGCAGCGCGGCAGGGGGCGAACACTGAAGCTTTCTTT. Protein product: CSAARQGANTEAFF.

This clonotype was seen a few times. This rearrangement joins TRBV11-2 to TRBJ2-7; TRBD2 is a possible D gene (6 bases). With 5 bases removed from V and 4 bases from J, the gap between germline ends came to 15 bases. Germline CDR1 reads SGHAT; CDR2 reads FQNNGV. The CDR3 contains 14 residues. The CDR3 nucleotides are TGTGCCAGCAGCCCCGGACTAAACGGGTACGAGCAGTACTTC. Translation: CASSPGLNGYEQYF.

The chain combines TRBV5-1 with TRBJ2-1, with D perhaps being TRBD1 or TRBD2 (5 bases each). The CDR3 is 15 amino acids. V was shortened by 3 bases and J by 2 bases, with 12 bases between the two germline ends. Germline V CDR1 and CDR2: SGHRS, YFSETQ. The CDR3 sequence is CASSSGTDPYNEQFF. The CDR3, as DNA: TGCGCCAGCAGCTCCGGGACGGATCCCTACAATGAGCAGTTCTTC.

V gene TRBV20-1 combines with J gene TRBJ2-3; D possibly uses TRBD1 or TRBD2 (5 bases each). Germline loops: CDR1 DFQATT, CDR2 SNEGSKA (reference sequence). V lost 5 bases and J 6 bases, leaving 21 bases between the germline ends. The CDR3 runs 15 residues. The chain's CDR3 is CSAGAPGAPRDTQYF. CDR3 nucleotide sequence: TGCAGTGCTGGGGCACCCGGGGCCCCCAGGGATACGCAGTATTTT.

J is TRBJ2-1 and V is TRBV7-3; 9 nucleotides align to TRBD2. CDR1 and CDR2 from the germline V gene are SGHTA and FQGTGA. The CDR3 has 15 residues. With V trimmed by 2 bases and J by 6 bases, 5 bases remained unmatched. The CDR3 protein is CASSLGSGRVNEQFF. Here the CDR3 DNA reads TGTGCCAGCAGCTTAGGTAGCGGGAGAGTCAATGAGCAGTTCTTC.

This clonotype was counted many times. The rearrangement links TRBV7-6 to TRBJ2-5; the match to TRBD1 covers 9 bases. From germline, CDR1 is SGHVS and CDR2 FNYEAQ. Trimming removed 7 bases from V and 2 bases from J; junction bases left unmatched: 8. This CDR3 contains 15 residues. CDR3 in amino acids: CASTTGTGKQETQYF. In DNA form, the CDR3 reads TGTGCCAGCACCACCGGGACAGGGAAGCAAGAGACCCAGTACTTC.

This clonotype has just a few counts. A clone one base away is much larger, so this may be a read error. The genes are TRBV11-2 and TRBJ2-7, with D uncertain. The CDR3 is 17 amino acids. Looked up from germline, CDR1 is SGHAT and CDR2 is FQNNGV. V gave up 1 base and J gave up 3 bases, with 19 bases separating them. The CDR3 is CASSLGEGCSPFYEQYF. The CDR3 coding sequence is TGTGCCAGCAGCTTAGGGGAAGGCTGTTCTCCGTTCTACGAGCAGTACTTC.

This clonotype showed up just once. The V call is TRBV7-8, the J call TRBJ2-3; no reliable D call. This CDR3 has 15 amino acids. V lost 6 bases, J lost 2 bases, and 15 bases lay in between. Per germline, CDR1 SGHVS and CDR2 FQNEAQ. CDR3 loop: CASSTSRTATDTQYF. CDR3 sequence (DNA): TGTGCCAGCAGTACCTCACGCACAGCCACAGATACGCAGTATTTT.

This clonotype was picked up one time. CDR3 protein: CASSRIFGTEAFF. The DNA of the CDR3 is TGTGCCAGCAGCCGAATCTTTGGCACTGAAGCTTTCTTT. V is TRBV6-5 and J is TRBJ1-1; D not certain. The germline V gene encodes CDR1 MNHEY and CDR2 SVGAGI. Trimming removed 6 bases from V and 4 bases from J, with 12 bases in between. The CDR3 consists of 13 residues.

As for this clonotype: The junction does not match germline at one end; this may be a read error. This chain joins TRBV28 and TRBJ2-5, with D unclear. This CDR3 has 13 amino acids. The germline CDR1 and CDR2 sequences are MDHEN and SYDVKM. The CDR3 sequence is CASSFPAQEAQYF. In DNA form, the CDR3 reads TGTGCCAGCAGTTTCCCAGCTCAAGAGGCCCAGTACTTC.

This clonotype was recorded a few times. This chain connects TRBV4-2 to TRBJ2-5; 7 bases match TRBD2. The CDR3 has 14 amino acids. V shed 3 bases, J shed 1 base, and the junction held 2 bases outside the gene matches. CDR1 is LGHNA and CDR2 is YNFKEQ in the germline V gene. The CDR3 region is CASSQSGIQETQYF. CDR3 DNA sequence: TGTGCCAGCAGCCAGAGCGGGATCCAAGAGACCCAGTACTTC.

This chain connects TRBV5-4 to TRBJ1-3; D is unclear. This CDR3 spans 13 amino acids. CDR1 and CDR2 (germline): SGHNT, YYREEE (reference sequence). V lost 4 bases to trimming and J lost 4 bases, with 9 bases between them. The CDR3 region is CASSAVGGNTIYF. The DNA for the CDR3 is TGTGCCAGCAGCGCCGTGGGGGGAAACACCATATATTTT.

The rearrangement joins TRBV5-1 to TRBJ2-5; D perhaps matches TRBD2 (6 bases). The CDR3 contains 13 residues. Germline CDR1 reads SGHRS; CDR2 reads YFSETQ. The germline V and J ends were trimmed by 0 bases and 13 bases, with 16 bases remaining between them. The DNA of the CDR3 is TGCGCCAGCAGCTTGGAGGAGGGGCGGGTTAGGTACTTC. It encodes CASSLEEGRVRYF.

The rearrangement uses TRBV20-1 and TRBJ2-1; D perhaps matches TRBD1 (6 bases). The CDR3 has 14 amino acids. CDR1 is DFQATT and CDR2 is SNEGSKA in the germline V gene (reference sequence). V gave up 2 bases and J gave up 0 bases, with 8 bases separating them. The DNA for the CDR3 is TGCAGTGCTAGAAGGGACACCTCCTACAATGAGCAGTTCTTC. Translated: CSARRDTSYNEQFF.

This clonotype was counted only a few times. Here the CDR3 reads CASTGGYTEAFF. For the CDR3, the DNA is TGTGCCAGCACGGGGGGGTACACTGAAGCTTTCTTT. The chain is built from TRBV28 and TRBJ1-1; perhaps TRBD1 as D (5 bases). Germline CDR1 is MDHEN and CDR2 is SYDVKM. Trimming left V 7 bases short and J 3 bases short, with 9 bases between. The CDR3 is 12 residues long.

The rearrangement uses TRBV27 and TRBJ2-5; the match to TRBD2 covers 10 bases. The J call could be wrong; TRBJ2-7 is a better fit for the DNA end. This CDR3 region has 16 residues. Germline lookup yields CDR1 MNHEY and CDR2 SMNVEV (reference sequence). The CDR3 DNA reads as TGTGCCAGCAGTTTATCTAGCGGGAGGCCATACTACGAGCAGTACTTC. Translating it yields CASSLSSGRPYYEQYF.

This clonotype has a handful of counts. The J gene is TRBJ1-2, the V gene TRBV7-2; no clear D. The CDR3 sequence is 17 residues long. Germline values: CDR1 SGHTA, CDR2 FQGNSA. V lost 5 bases, J lost 2 bases, and 21 bases lay in between. This chain's CDR3 is CASSQTPEGSRNYGYTF. The CDR3 coding sequence is TGTGCCAGCAGCCAAACTCCAGAGGGCAGCCGGAACTATGGCTACACCTTC. Variable domain in full (rest from reference TRBV7-2 and TRBJ1-2): GAGVSQSPSNKVTEKGKDVELRCDPISGHTALYWYRQSLGQGLEFLIYFQGNSAPDKSGLPSDRFSAERTGGSVSTLTIQRTQQEDSAVYLCASSQTPEGSRNYGYTFGSGTRLTVV.

The sample holds a few counts of this clonotype. The chain carries TRBV5-1 and TRBJ2-1; possibly TRBD2 for D (6 bases). Germline assignment: CDR1 SGHRS and CDR2 YFSETQ. Trimming stripped 4 bases from V and 8 bases from J, with 16 bases between. There are 14 residues in the CDR3. The DNA for the CDR3 is TGCGCCAGCAGCCCCGGGACTCTCCGGGATGAGCAGTTCTTC. Protein sequence: CASSPGTLRDEQFF.